What follows are 31 T cell receptor beta chains derived from one specimen sequenced in a study of blood T cell repertoires in COVID-19. Clones were read by immunoSEQ multiplex PCR, and TCRdb kept only the in-frame ones, dropping some. The data show 45,000 to 55,000 clones, roughly 90% seen once. Sequencing was performed on peripheral blood. The receptors derive from a man aged 80 or over with acute or convalescent COVID-19.

V usage is TRBV7-9 and J usage is TRBJ1-4; 10 bases map to TRBD1. With V trimmed by 4 bases and J by 0 bases, 11 bases remained unmatched. Germline loops: CDR1 SEHNR, CDR2 FQNEAQ (reference sequence). The CDR3 covers 19 residues. The CDR3 reads CASSSTKPGQGTTNEKLFF. CDR3 bases: TGTGCCAGCAGCTCGACTAAACCGGGACAGGGGACAACTAATGAAAAACTGTTTTTT.

The CDR3 loop is CASSFSAGEAYGYTF. The CDR3 DNA reads as TGTGCCAGCAGCTTCAGCGCAGGGGAAGCCTATGGCTACACCTTC. The chain has TRBV7-6 and TRBJ1-2, with D possibly TRBD1 on 6 matching bases. CDR3 length: 15 residues. V lost 3 bases and J lost 4, with 15 bases in between. Looked up from germline, CDR1 is SGHVS and CDR2 is FNYEAQ.

V and J are TRBV18 and TRBJ2-5, with 7 positions matching TRBD1. CDR1 is KGHSH, CDR2 LQKENI, per germline. Unmatched junction bases numbered 2, after V lost 2 bases and J lost 5 bases. This CDR3 spans 13 amino acids. The CDR3 coding sequence is TGTGCCAGCTCACCAGCAGGGGGTGAGACCCAGTACTTC. Residues: CASSPAGGETQYF.

The chain couples TRBV9 to TRBJ2-1, with D perhaps matching TRBD2 (7 bases). The CDR3 length is 18 residues. Germline lookup yields CDR1 SGDLS and CDR2 YYNGEE. The V end was cut by 0 bases, the J end by 5 bases, with 21 bases between. Here the CDR3 reads CASSVALHSGGRDNEQFF. The CDR3 region has the DNA TGTGCCAGCAGCGTAGCTCTTCACTCGGGGGGCAGAGACAATGAGCAGTTCTTC.

This clone was counted once. J is TRBJ2-6 and V is TRBV18; D is possibly TRBD2 (5 bases). Between the trimmed V and J ends, which lost 3 bases and 0 bases, there was a span of 9 bases. The CDR3 is 16 residues long. Germline V gives CDR1 KGHSH, CDR2 LQKENI. CDR3 in DNA: TGTGCCAGCTCACCCAGACGGGACTCTGGGGCCAACGTCCTGACTTTC. Protein product: CASSPRRDSGANVLTF. Filled out from reference TRBV18 and TRBJ2-6, the complete variable domain reads NAGVMQNPRHLVRRRGQEARLRCSPMKGHSHVYWYRQLPEEGLKFMVYLQKENIIDESGMPKERFSAEFPKEGPSILRIQQVVRGDSAAYFCASSPRRDSGANVLTFGAGSRLTVL.

This clone has just a few counts. The chain uses TRBV14 and TRBJ2-1; 8 positions agree with TRBD2. V shed 1 base, J shed 8 bases, and the junction held 13 bases outside the gene matches. CDR3 length equals 17 residues. Germline V gene data show CDR1 as SGHDN and CDR2 as FVKESK. The CDR3 spells CASSQAVGGVGLDEQFF. The CDR3 coding sequence is TGTGCCAGCAGCCAAGCCGTCGGGGGGGTCGGGCTGGATGAGCAGTTCTTC. The full variable domain, completed using reference TRBV14 and TRBJ2-1, is EAGVTQFPSHSVIEKGQTVTLRCDPISGHDNLYWYRRVMGKEIKFLLHFVKESKQDESGMPNNRFLAERTGGTYSTLKVQPAELEDSGVYFCASSQAVGGVGLDEQFFGPGTRLTVL.

This clone occurred a few times. The rearrangement links TRBV2 to TRBJ1-5; a possible D gene is TRBD1 (5 bases). The CDR3 covers 13 residues. V was trimmed by 1 base and J by 6 bases, leaving 7 bases between them. Germline loops: CDR1 SNHLY, CDR2 FYNNEI. CDR3 nucleotide sequence: TGTGCCAGCAGTGAAGATCAGGGTCAGCCCCAGCATTTT. It encodes CASSEDQGQPQHF.

CDR3 sequence reads: CASSLAVDTEAFF. CDR3 coding DNA: TGCGCCAGCAGCTTGGCGGTTGACACTGAAGCTTTCTTT. V gene TRBV5-1 combines with J gene TRBJ1-1, with unresolved D. Germline-derived CDR1 and CDR2 are SGHRS and YFSETQ. This CDR3 has 13 residues. V was cut by 0 bases and J by 3 bases, with 6 bases left in between.

This clone was observed a handful of times. The CDR3 loop is CASSPSGGIRNEQFF. The CDR3 region has the DNA TGCGCCAGCAGCCCATCAGGGGGAATAAGAAATGAGCAGTTCTTC. The V gene is TRBV5-1, the J gene TRBJ2-1, with 7 bases matching TRBD1. V gave up 4 bases and J gave up 7 bases; unmatched junction bases: 11. This CDR3 has 15 residues. The V gene's germline CDR1 is SGHRS and CDR2 YFSETQ.

The genes are TRBV19 and TRBJ1-5, with D perhaps matching TRBD1 (6 bases). Germline lookup yields CDR1 LNHDA and CDR2 SQIVND (reference sequence). V dropped 3 bases and J dropped 5 bases, with 11 bases sitting between them. This CDR3 has 14 residues. This CDR3 is CASSMSQGYQPQHF. CDR3 in DNA: TGTGCCAGTAGTATGTCACAGGGCTATCAGCCCCAGCATTTT.

A word on this clone: In the same sample, other DNA sequences code for this CDR3. The J gene is TRBJ1-2, the V gene TRBV5-4; D perhaps matches TRBD1 (6 bases). V was trimmed by 0 bases and J by 4 bases, leaving 7 bases between them. Germline V gives CDR1 SGHNT, CDR2 YYREEE (reference sequence). This CDR3 contains 13 residues. This chain's CDR3 is CASSLDRAYGYTF. The CDR3 region has the DNA TGTGCCAGCAGCTTGGACAGGGCCTATGGCTACACCTTC.

J is TRBJ2-5 and V is TRBV18, with D perhaps TRBD2 (5 bases). CDR1 KGHSH and CDR2 LQKENI come from the germline V gene. CDR3 length equals 14 residues. Trimming stripped 3 bases from V and 2 bases from J, with 10 bases between. The CDR3 DNA is TGTGCCAGCTCACCGGAGGCAGGTCAAGAGACCCAGTACTTC. This codes for CASSPEAGQETQYF.

The rearrangement uses TRBV29-1 and TRBJ1-2; possible D gene TRBD1, 6 bases. Germline CDR1 is SQVTM and CDR2 is ANQGSEA. The ends were cut back, 0 bases at V and 4 bases at J, with 15 bases in the middle. The CDR3 length is 15 residues. CDR3 region: CSVEDLSRGGYGYTF. The CDR3 nucleotides are TGCAGCGTTGAAGATCTGAGCAGGGGCGGCTATGGCTACACCTTC.

This sequence joins TRBV6-5 and TRBJ1-6, with no clear D. This CDR3 has 14 residues. The ends were cut back, 2 bases at V and 13 bases at J, with 15 bases in the middle. From germline, CDR1 is MNHEY and CDR2 SVGAGI. The CDR3 coding sequence is TGTGCCAGCAGTTACGGAGGAGGATCTTATCCCCTCCACTTT. Residues: CASSYGGGSYPLHF.

This clone turned up a few times. V usage is TRBV19 and J usage is TRBJ1-1; D perhaps matches TRBD1 (5 bases). Trimming pared 1 base from V and 4 bases from J, leaving 10 bases between. Germline values: CDR1 LNHDA, CDR2 SQIVND (reference sequence). This CDR3 contains 14 residues. DNA of the CDR3: TGTGCCAGTAGTATAGTGGGGCGGCGCACTGAAGCTTTCTTT. It is translated as CASSIVGRRTEAFF.

This chain uses TRBV15 with TRBJ1-1, with TRBD1 matching 7 bases. Germline V lookup: CDR1 LNHNV, CDR2 YYDKDF (reference sequence). The CDR3 sequence is 13 residues long. J gave up 4 bases and V 5 bases, and 4 bases lay outside the gene matches. The CDR3, as DNA: TGTGCCACCAGCTTTCGGGACAGCACTGAAGCTTTCTTT. Its translation is CATSFRDSTEAFF.

This chain joins TRBV12-3 or TRBV12-4 and TRBJ1-6; D remains unclear. V shed 1 base and J shed 7 bases, with 5 bases lying between them. This CDR3 contains 13 residues. The DNA of the CDR3 is TGTGCCAGCAGTTTAGACTTAAATTCACCCCTCCACTTT. Translation gives CASSLDLNSPLHF.

J is TRBJ1-2 and V is TRBV4-2; no definite D call. Germline-derived CDR1 and CDR2 are LGHNA and YNFKEQ. V was trimmed by 1 base and J by 8 bases, leaving 14 bases between them. This CDR3 region has 14 residues. The CDR3 loop is CASSQVLAAGGYTF. CDR3 in DNA: TGTGCCAGCAGCCAAGTATTGGCCGCGGGGGGCTACACCTTC.

Concerning this clone: One end of the junction fails to match germline, which may point to a read error. The rearrangement uses TRBV3-1 (or the pseudogene TRBV3-2) and TRBJ2-4, with 7 bases identical to TRBD2. The CDR3 spans 12 residues. Germline V gives CDR1 LGHDT, CDR2 YNNKEL (reference sequence). DNA for the CDR3: TGTGCCAGCAGCCAAGGTCAAGCGGGGACCCACTTC. It codes for CASSQGQAGTHF.

The DNA of the CDR3 is TGTGCCAGTAGTATGGGTGAGGCCCTCAATGAGCAGTTCTTC. It is translated as CASSMGEALNEQFF. The V gene is TRBV19, the J gene TRBJ2-1; D remains ambiguous. This CDR3 has 14 amino acids. Germline assignment: CDR1 LNHDA and CDR2 SQIVND (reference sequence). V lost 3 bases and J lost 6, with 12 bases in between. The full variable domain, completed using reference TRBV19 and TRBJ2-1, is DGGITQSPKYLFRKEGQNVTLSCEQNLNHDAMYWYRQDPGQGLRLIYYSQIVNDFQKGDIAEGYSVSREKKESFPLTVTSAQKNPTAFYLCASSMGEALNEQFFGPGTRLTVL.

The DNA of the CDR3 is TGTGCCTGGAGTATCCCGATAAGGGGCACTGAAGCTTTCTTT. Encoded protein: CAWSIPIRGTEAFF. The chain has TRBV30 and TRBJ1-1; D perhaps matches TRBD1 (5 bases). There are 14 residues in the CDR3. Germline CDR1 reads GTSNPN; CDR2 reads SVGIG (reference sequence). Deletions cut 2 bases from V and 4 bases from J, with 14 bases between.

This chain joins TRBV7-9 and TRBJ1-2, with D perhaps TRBD1 (5 bases). Germline V gene sequence: CDR1 SEHNR, CDR2 FQNEAQ (reference sequence). With 0 bases removed from V and 5 bases from J, the gap between germline ends came to 13 bases. The CDR3 length is 15 residues. The CDR3 spells CASSLAPGPGYGYTF. DNA for the CDR3: TGTGCCAGCAGCTTAGCCCCTGGTCCAGGGTATGGCTACACCTTC.

The rearrangement uses TRBV29-1 and TRBJ1-1, with D maybe TRBD1 (5 bases). The V gene's germline CDR1 is SQVTM and CDR2 ANQGSEA. The CDR3 totals 13 residues. Between the trimmed V and J ends, which lost 4 bases and 8 bases, there was a span of 17 bases. CDR3 residues: CSVGSGVSSEAFF. The CDR3 DNA follows: TGCAGCGTTGGGTCGGGGGTTTCTTCCGAAGCTTTCTTT.

In this sample, this clone turned up once. The chain carries TRBV18 and TRBJ2-7; tentatively, D is TRBD1 (5 bases). The CDR3 has 13 residues. Trimming stripped 3 bases from V and 3 bases from J, with 9 bases between. Germline V gene sequence: CDR1 KGHSH, CDR2 LQKENI. Written as DNA, the CDR3 is TGTGCCAGCTCACCGGGGCAGGTCTACGAGCAGTACTTC. Its protein product is CASSPGQVYEQYF.

This clone appeared once. V is TRBV29-1 and J is TRBJ1-2; D is undetermined. V dropped 8 bases and J dropped 0 bases, with 10 bases sitting between them. Per the germline V gene, CDR1 is SQVTM and CDR2 is ANQGSEA. The CDR3 is 12 residues long. CDR3 coding DNA: TGCAGCTACAGCCACTCTAACTATGGCTACACCTTC. Amino acids: CSYSHSNYGYTF.

V usage is TRBV29-1 and J usage is TRBJ2-5; 10 bases are a match to TRBD1. The CDR3 has 12 amino acids. From germline, CDR1 is SQVTM and CDR2 ANQGSEA. The junction had 3 bases not matched to a gene; V was cut back by 6 bases and J by 5 bases. The DNA for the CDR3 is TGCAGCGTGGGGACAGGGGATGAGACCCAGTACTTC. The encoded protein is CSVGTGDETQYF.

The chain has TRBV11-3 and TRBJ1-1; D may be TRBD1 (6 bases). Germline V gene data show CDR1 as SGHNT and CDR2 as YENEEA. This CDR3 has 13 residues. Trimming removed 1 base from V and 6 bases from J, with 9 bases in between. CDR3 nucleotides: TGTGCCAGCAGCTTAGGGGGGCCGGCTGAAGCTTTCTTT. Protein product: CASSLGGPAEAFF.

The rearrangement links TRBV10-3 to TRBJ1-6, with D tentatively TRBD1 (6 bases). Germline V gives CDR1 ENHRY, CDR2 SYGVKD. V lost 7 bases and J 6 bases, leaving 16 bases between the germline ends. This CDR3 is 15 amino acids long. Here the CDR3 reads CAIKRAGEGNSPLHF. CDR3 DNA sequence: TGTGCCATCAAGAGAGCAGGGGAAGGTAATTCACCCCTCCACTTT.

The V and J genes are TRBV11-2 and TRBJ2-3; TRBD2 matches 11 bases. V lost 7 bases to trimming and J lost 0 bases; unmatched junction nucleotides: 12. This CDR3 contains 18 residues. Germline values: CDR1 SGHAT, CDR2 FQNNGV. The CDR3 DNA reads as TGTGCCAGCACCGTAGGCCGACTAGCGGGGTCTAGCACAGATACGCAGTATTTT. Translated, it gives CASTVGRLAGSSTDTQYF. Filled out from reference TRBV11-2 and TRBJ2-3, the complete variable domain reads EAGVAQSPRYKIIEKRQSVAFWCNPISGHATLYWYQQILGQGPKLLIQFQNNGVVDDSQLPKDRFSAERLKGVDSTLKIQPAKLEDSAVYLCASTVGRLAGSSTDTQYFGPGTRLTVL.

V and J are TRBV6-5 and TRBJ1-5, with TRBD1 as a possible D gene (5 bases). CDR3 size: 15 residues. Trimming left V 5 bases short and J 5 bases short, with 16 bases between. Germline V gene lookup returns CDR1 MNHEY and CDR2 SVGAGI. This CDR3 is CASSPGTPFHQPQHF. The CDR3 coding sequence is TGTGCCAGCAGTCCCGGGACTCCATTCCATCAGCCCCAGCATTTT.

The rearrangement joins TRBV7-9 to TRBJ1-1; a weak D match, TRBD1 (6 bases). This CDR3 spans 15 amino acids. V lost 4 bases and J 1 base, leaving 13 bases between the germline ends. Germline V gene lookup returns CDR1 SEHNR and CDR2 FQNEAQ (reference sequence). The chain's CDR3 is CASSSSWGQNTEAFF. The CDR3 bases are TGTGCCAGCAGCTCATCGTGGGGACAGAACACTGAAGCTTTCTTT.